The 18 T cell receptor beta chains given below trace back to one sample, sequenced in a study of T-cell memory formation after mild COVID-19. Each CDR3 protein gets one entry after TCRdb re-called the 5' RACE reads with MiXCR. This sample has some 330,000 distinct CDR3 sequences; more than 20% occur once, and the top ten carry approximately 12%. The sample taken for sequencing was PBMCs or a T cell subset sorted from them (not recorded which). These receptors all come from an adult woman who had mild COVID-19 (a few samples of this study predate the infection). Cell type and time point are not known.

This chain links TRBV12-3 or TRBV12-4 with TRBJ2-5; TRBD2 is a possible D gene (5 bases). The V end lost 6 bases, the J end lost 5 bases, and 13 bases lay between the germline ends. The CDR3 runs 13 residues. In DNA form, the CDR3 reads TGTGCCAGCAGAGGGAGCCCCTCCGAGACCCAGTACTTC. Its protein is CASRGSPSETQYF.

This clonotype was detected a few times. The rearrangement joins TRBV6-1 to TRBJ1-6; the match to TRBD1 covers 7 bases. The CDR3 runs 14 residues. Per the germline V gene, CDR1 is MNHNS and CDR2 is SASEGT. J gave up 9 bases and V 6 bases, and 8 bases lay outside the gene matches. The CDR3 loop reads CASRPGQPGSPLHF. In DNA form, the CDR3 reads TGTGCCAGCAGGCCGGGACAGCCCGGTTCACCCCTCCACTTT.

V is TRBV27 and J is TRBJ1-2, with 7 bases that match TRBD1. Losses at the gene ends were 0 bases for V and 0 bases for J; bases not matched to a gene: 1. The CDR3 covers 15 residues. Germline V gene sequence: CDR1 MNHEY, CDR2 SMNVEV (reference sequence). The CDR3 bases are TGTGCCAGCAGTTTATCGGGGACAGCTAACTATGGCTACACCTTC. Translation gives CASSLSGTANYGYTF.

CDR3 sequence (DNA): TGCGCCAGCAGCCAAGGAGGTAGAGGTGGGACAGGGGGTTTCAATGAGCAGTTCTTC. Amino acids: CASSQGGRGGTGGFNEQFF. The chain employs TRBV4-1 and TRBJ2-1, with 11 bases identical to TRBD1. The V segment lost 1 base and the J segment 6 bases; nucleotides outside the gene matches: 14. Germline values: CDR1 MGHRA, CDR2 YSYEKL. The CDR3 covers 19 residues.

The chain is built from TRBV27 and TRBJ1-4, with 10 nucleotides matching TRBD1. This CDR3 spans 15 amino acids. Trimming took 4 bases from V and 4 from J; bases not matched to a gene: 3. The germline V gene encodes CDR1 MNHEY and CDR2 SMNVEV (reference sequence). This CDR3 is CASSYGTGVNEKLFF. CDR3 nucleotides: TGTGCCAGCAGTTACGGGACAGGGGTTAATGAAAAACTGTTTTTT.

This rearrangement joins TRBV9 to TRBJ1-2, with D perhaps matching TRBD1 (5 bases). CDR3 length equals 12 residues. Trimming removed 4 bases at V and 6 bases at J, with 10 bases between. Germline V lookup: CDR1 SGDLS, CDR2 YYNGEE. Written as DNA, the CDR3 is TGTGCCAGCAGCACGGGACCGAATGGCTACACCTTC. Amino acids: CASSTGPNGYTF. Using reference TRBV9 and TRBJ1-2 for the parts outside the CDR3, the full variable domain is DSGVTQTPKHLITATGQRVTLRCSPRSGDLSVYWYQQSLDQGLQFLIQYYNGEERAKGNILERFSAQQFPDLHSELNLSSLELGDSALYFCASSTGPNGYTFGSGTRLTVV.

This clonotype was picked up many times. The chain has TRBV19 and TRBJ2-3; the D gene is possibly TRBD1 (6 bases). This CDR3 is built from 15 residues. Germline V gene data show CDR1 as LNHDA and CDR2 as SQIVND (reference sequence). Trimming took 7 bases from V and 4 from J, leaving 18 bases between them. The CDR3 sequence is CASTQLGTPSDTQYF. The CDR3 DNA is TGTGCCAGTACTCAACTAGGGACACCGTCAGATACGCAGTATTTT.

The V and J genes are TRBV20-1 and TRBJ2-3; perhaps TRBD1 as D (5 bases). The CDR3 is 15 residues long. V shed 3 bases and J shed 1 base, with 14 bases lying between them. Germline V lookup: CDR1 DFQATT, CDR2 SNEGSKA (reference sequence). CDR3 nucleotide sequence: TGCAGTGCTAGTTCTGCAGGGCAGGGCACAGATACGCAGTATTTT. This encodes CSASSAGQGTDTQYF.

This clonotype was seen more than once but under ten times. The V gene is TRBV2, the J gene TRBJ1-2, with no clear D. Germline V gene data show CDR1 as SNHLY and CDR2 as FYNNEI. The CDR3 is 13 residues long. Trimming shortened V by 10 bases and J by 3 bases, and 15 bases separated the two germline ends. CDR3 DNA sequence: TGTGCCATCCCGATAGGGCGCGACTATGGCTACACCTTC. Its protein is CAIPIGRDYGYTF. Combining the CDR3 with reference TRBV2 and TRBJ1-2 gives the whole variable domain EPEVTQTPSHQVTQMGQEVILRCVPISNHLYFYWYRQILGQKVEFLVSFYNNEISEKSEIFDDQFSVERPDGSNFTLKIRSTKLEDSAMYFCAIPIGRDYGYTFGSGTRLTVV.

This clonotype has just a few counts. As DNA, the CDR3 is TGTGCCAGCAGCGCGGGACAGGGAAGTTACTATGGCTACACCTTC. Translated, it gives CASSAGQGSYYGYTF. V is TRBV12-3 or TRBV12-4 and J is TRBJ1-2; 9 nucleotides align to TRBD1. Germline trimming cut 6 bases from V and 3 bases from J; bases unmatched to any gene: 8. This CDR3 comprises 15 residues.

This clonotype has more than one count but fewer than ten. The chain has TRBV6-1 and TRBJ2-1; 13 bases fit TRBD2. CDR1 and CDR2 (germline): MNHNS, SASEGT. There are 15 residues in the CDR3. V shed 6 bases and J 7 bases; nucleotides not matched to a gene: 6. The CDR3: CASSWTSGSGNEQFF. The CDR3 nucleotides are TGTGCCAGCAGCTGGACTAGCGGGAGTGGTAATGAGCAGTTCTTC.

The sample holds many counts of this clonotype. The chain employs TRBV7-8 and TRBJ2-1, with TRBD2 matching over 10 bases. Germline trimming cut 4 bases from V and 3 bases from J; bases unmatched to any gene: 6. CDR1 is SGHVS, CDR2 FQNEAQ, per germline. This CDR3 has 16 residues. The CDR3 DNA sequence: TGTGCCAGCAGCTCCGGGACTAGCGTGTTCTACAATGAGCAGTTCTTC. Its protein product is CASSSGTSVFYNEQFF.

This clonotype has ten or more counts. The rearrangement uses TRBV7-2 and TRBJ2-7; D call uncertain. The germline V gene has CDR1 SGHTA and CDR2 FQGNSA. The CDR3 is made up of 12 amino acids. The germline V and J ends were trimmed by 1 base and 2 bases, with 3 bases remaining between them. The CDR3 region has the DNA TGTGCCAGCAGCTTAGTCGCCTACGAGCAGTACTTC. Translation gives CASSLVAYEQYF. Full variable domain (rest looked up from reference TRBV7-2 and TRBJ2-7): GAGVSQSPSNKVTEKGKDVELRCDPISGHTALYWYRQSLGQGLEFLIYFQGNSAPDKSGLPSDRFSAERTGGSVSTLTIQRTQQEDSAVYLCASSLVAYEQYFGPGTRLTVT.

The V and J genes are TRBV5-1 and TRBJ2-3; D is ambiguous. V was trimmed by 6 bases and J by 0 bases, leaving 17 bases between them. In germline, CDR1 is SGHRS, CDR2 YFSETQ. This CDR3 region has 16 residues. The DNA of the CDR3 is TGCGCCAGCAACCTCGTTTGGGCGGCTAGCACAGATACGCAGTATTTT. Protein sequence: CASNLVWAASTDTQYF.

This clonotype has more than one count but fewer than ten. The genes are TRBV2 and TRBJ2-7, with TRBD1 matching over 10 bases. Germline CDR1 SNHLY, CDR2 FYNNEI. This CDR3 has 13 residues. V lost 7 bases, J lost 4 bases, and 4 bases stayed unmatched. The chain's CDR3 is CASKGQGSYEQYF. The CDR3 coding sequence is TGTGCCAGCAAGGGACAGGGGAGTTACGAGCAGTACTTC.

The rearrangement uses TRBV9 and TRBJ1-2; D remains ambiguous. Germline assignment: CDR1 SGDLS and CDR2 YYNGEE. V lost 0 bases, J lost 6 bases, and 18 bases lay in between. CDR3 size: 16 residues. The CDR3 nucleotides are TGTGCCAGCAGCGTAGGATCCCCGCTCTCATCGGATGGCTACACCTTC. Protein product: CASSVGSPLSSDGYTF.

The CDR3 is CASSVAGAGGQETQYF. The CDR3, as DNA: TGTGCCAGCAGCGTAGCGGGAGCGGGGGGCCAAGAGACCCAGTACTTC. This chain links TRBV9 with TRBJ2-5, with 9 bases identical to TRBD2. The CDR3 has 16 residues. Per germline, CDR1 SGDLS and CDR2 YYNGEE. V lost 0 bases and J lost 1; bases outside the gene matches: 4.

This clonotype was counted between two and nine times. The chain is built from TRBV3-1 and TRBJ2-7, with D tentatively TRBD1 (5 bases). The CDR3 consists of 14 residues. The germline V gene has CDR1 LGHDT and CDR2 YNNKEL (reference sequence). V dropped 5 bases and J dropped 4 bases, with 15 bases sitting between them. The CDR3 loop reads CASSFGTGEYEQYF. CDR3 bases: TGTGCCAGCAGCTTTGGCACAGGTGAATACGAGCAGTACTTC.